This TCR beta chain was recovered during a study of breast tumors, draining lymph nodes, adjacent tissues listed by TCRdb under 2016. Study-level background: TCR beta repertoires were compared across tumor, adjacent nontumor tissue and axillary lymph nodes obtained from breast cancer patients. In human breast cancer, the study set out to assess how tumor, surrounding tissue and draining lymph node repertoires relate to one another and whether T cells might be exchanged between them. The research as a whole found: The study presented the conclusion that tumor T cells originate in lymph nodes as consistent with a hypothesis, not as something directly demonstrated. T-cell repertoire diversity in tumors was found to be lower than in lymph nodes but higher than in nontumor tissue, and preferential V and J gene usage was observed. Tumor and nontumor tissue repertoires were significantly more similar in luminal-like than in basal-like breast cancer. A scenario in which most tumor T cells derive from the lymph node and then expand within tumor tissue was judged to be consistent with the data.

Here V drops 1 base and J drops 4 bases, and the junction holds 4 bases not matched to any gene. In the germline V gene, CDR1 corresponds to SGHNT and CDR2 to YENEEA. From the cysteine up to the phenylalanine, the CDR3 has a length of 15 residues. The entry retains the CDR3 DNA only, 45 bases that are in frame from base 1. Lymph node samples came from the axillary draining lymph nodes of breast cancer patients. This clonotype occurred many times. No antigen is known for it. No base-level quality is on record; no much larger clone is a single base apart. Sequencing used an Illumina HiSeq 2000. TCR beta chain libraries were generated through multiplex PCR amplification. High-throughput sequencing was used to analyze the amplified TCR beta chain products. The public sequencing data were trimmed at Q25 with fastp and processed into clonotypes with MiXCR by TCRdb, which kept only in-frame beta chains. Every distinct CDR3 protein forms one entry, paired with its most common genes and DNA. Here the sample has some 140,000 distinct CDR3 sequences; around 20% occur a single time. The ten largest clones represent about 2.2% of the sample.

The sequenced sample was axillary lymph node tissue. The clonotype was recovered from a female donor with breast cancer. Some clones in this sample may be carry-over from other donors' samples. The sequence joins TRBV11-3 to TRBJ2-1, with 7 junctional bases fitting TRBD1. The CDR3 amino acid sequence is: CASSLVPGGYNEQFF. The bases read TGTGCCAGCAGCTTAGTTCCAGGGGGTTACAATGAGCAGTTCTTC.